This T cell receptor (beta chain) emerged from a study of immune cell composition in non-small cell lung cancer. Notes on the study in general: Lung adenocarcinomas had lower top 10 clone scores and clonality than squamous tumours. TIL tumour reactivity correlated with maximal tumour-associated clone frequency in adenocarcinoma. Tumour TCR-beta clonality showed no significant link to smoking pack-years.

The method was immunoSEQ multiplex PCR; TCRdb's version includes in-frame clones alone and lacks a portion of them. The sample consists of several thousand clones, approximately 84% of them appearing once. In regard to this clone: Its cognate antigen is unknown.

CDR3 length: 13 residues. Trimming took 9 bases from V and 4 from J; bases not matched to a gene: 4. CDR1 SNHLY and CDR2 FYNNEI come from the germline V gene. Frozen unsorted single-cell suspensions supplied the genomic DNA. Sample: lung tumor tissue. This clonotype was obtained from a human donor with non-small cell lung cancer. V and J are TRBV2 and TRBJ2-1; TRBD1 agrees at 9 bases. In DNA, the CDR3 is TGTGCCAGGACAGGACAGGGGTACAATGAGCAGTTCTTC. Residues: CARTGQGYNEQFF.